This entry lists 30 T cell receptor beta chains sequenced from one sample in a study of T-cell reconstitution after alpha-beta-depleted transplantation in children. During its preparation, the TCRbeta library received unique molecular identifiers. TCRdb re-analysed the PCR reads in MiXCR, keeping a single row per CDR3 protein. The sample carries 600,000 to 800,000 distinct CDR3 sequences, less than 15% recorded once. The sample in question was PBMCs, obtained before TCRalphabeta/CD19-depleted stem cell transplant. The receptors were sampled from a girl aged 2 to 10 with congenital amegakaryocytic thrombocytopenia, due to receive a stem cell transplant.

This chain joins TRBV4-2 and TRBJ2-7; 9 bases fit TRBD2. This CDR3 comprises 20 residues. V trimming: 1 base; J trimming: 4 bases; junction bases outside the gene matches: 20. Looked up from germline, CDR1 is LGHNA and CDR2 is YNFKEQ. This CDR3 is CASSQVDFDSSGRTLYEQYF. In DNA form, the CDR3 reads TGTGCCAGCAGCCAAGTTGATTTTGACTCGAGCGGGAGGACCTTATACGAGCAGTACTTC.

This clonotype came up many times. The gene calls are TRBV20-1 and TRBJ1-5; unclear D gene. CDR1 and CDR2 (germline): DFQATT, SNEGSKA (reference sequence). There are 16 residues in the CDR3. V lost 0 bases and J lost 4, with 16 bases in between. The CDR3, as DNA: TGCAGTGCTAGAGATGTGGGTCTCCCCAGAAATCAGCCCCAGCATTTT. Protein product: CSARDVGLPRNQPQHF.

This clonotype was seen ten or more times. The genes are TRBV28 and TRBJ2-5, with D unclear. The CDR3 has 12 amino acids. V dropped 4 bases and J dropped 5 bases, with 8 bases sitting between them. Germline CDR1 reads MDHEN; CDR2 reads SYDVKM. CDR3 DNA: TGTGCCAGCAGTTCCAGCCGCGAGACCCAGTACTTC. Amino acid sequence: CASSSSRETQYF.

This clonotype showed up just a few times. The chain is built from TRBV20-1 and TRBJ1-1; 8 nucleotides match TRBD1. The germline V gene encodes CDR1 DFQATT and CDR2 SNEGSKA (reference sequence). The CDR3 sequence is 17 residues long. Trimming cost V 1 base and J 3 bases; bases outside gene matches: 13. CDR3 region: CSARGSLDRGSDTEAFF. CDR3 in DNA: TGCAGTGCTAGAGGCTCCCTAGACAGGGGATCTGACACTGAAGCTTTCTTT.

The rearrangement links TRBV30 to TRBJ1-3; TRBD1 aligns across 7 bases. Trimming cost V 4 bases and J 0 bases; bases outside gene matches: 3. Germline V gene sequence: CDR1 GTSNPN, CDR2 SVGIG (reference sequence). This CDR3 contains 14 residues. The CDR3 protein is CAWNRGNSGNTIYF. CDR3 nucleotides: TGTGCCTGGAACAGGGGAAACTCTGGAAACACCATATATTTT.

The chain has TRBV5-1 and TRBJ2-3, with D unclear. This CDR3 contains 17 residues. V lost 0 bases and J lost 0, with 14 bases in between. Per the germline V gene, CDR1 is SGHRS and CDR2 is YFSETQ. This CDR3 is CASSLVWPRTSTDTQYF. The CDR3, as DNA: TGCGCCAGCAGCTTGGTTTGGCCCAGAACTAGCACAGATACGCAGTATTTT.

This chain links TRBV20-1 with TRBJ2-1; D remains unclear. Germline CDR1 is DFQATT and CDR2 is SNEGSKA (reference sequence). This CDR3 has 15 residues. V lost 6 bases, J lost 10 bases, and 25 bases lay in between. CDR3 coding DNA: TGCAGTGCCAAAAGCCTGAGCACCCGATCAAGGGAGCAGTTCTTC. Residues: CSAKSLSTRSREQFF.

This chain joins TRBV25-1 and TRBJ2-5; either TRBD1 or TRBD2 may fit D (6 bases each). CDR1 is MGHDK and CDR2 is SYGVNS in the germline V gene. Trimming removed 4 bases from V and 4 bases from J, with 13 bases in between. The CDR3 contains 14 residues. DNA of the CDR3: TGTGCCAGCAGTGCCACCGGGGGCACAGAGACCCAGTACTTC. This codes for CASSATGGTETQYF.

This clonotype was counted many times. CDR3 region: CSAGVLAGTYNEQFF. The CDR3, as DNA: TGCAGTGCTGGAGTTCTAGCGGGAACTTACAATGAGCAGTTCTTC. This chain uses TRBV20-1 with TRBJ2-1; 9 nucleotides line up with TRBD2. Looked up from germline, CDR1 is DFQATT and CDR2 is SNEGSKA (reference sequence). Losses at the gene ends were 5 bases for V and 4 bases for J; bases not matched to a gene: 9. The CDR3 has 15 residues.

The rearrangement uses TRBV28 and TRBJ2-1, with D maybe TRBD2 (6 bases). This CDR3 comprises 14 residues. V lost 5 bases and J 4 bases, leaving 12 bases between the germline ends. Per the germline V gene, CDR1 is MDHEN and CDR2 is SYDVKM. The CDR3 DNA follows: TGTGCCAGCAGTCCGACTAGTTTGTACAATGAGCAGTTCTTC. Residues: CASSPTSLYNEQFF.

The J gene is TRBJ2-5, the V gene TRBV12-3 or TRBV12-4; weak D call: TRBD2 (6 bases). This CDR3 comprises 17 residues. Trimming pared 6 bases from V and 2 bases from J, leaving 22 bases between. In DNA form, the CDR3 reads TGTGCCAGCAGCAACTTAGTGGGAGGACACGAACAAGAGACCCAGTACTTC. Protein: CASSNLVGGHEQETQYF.

This clonotype was seen more than once but under ten times. The V and J genes are TRBV18 and TRBJ2-1, with TRBD2 matching 11 bases. With 5 bases clipped from V and 7 bases from J, the junction kept 7 bases outside the gene matches. CDR1 KGHSH and CDR2 LQKENI come from the germline V gene. The CDR3 has 15 residues. CDR3 loop: CASSSGASGRNEQFF. DNA of the CDR3: TGTGCCAGCTCAAGTGGTGCTAGCGGGAGGAATGAGCAGTTCTTC.

The chain carries TRBV6-5 and TRBJ2-7; perhaps TRBD1 as D (5 bases). This CDR3 has 14 amino acids. The V end lost 4 bases, the J end lost 2 bases, and 12 bases lay between the germline ends. CDR1 is MNHEY, CDR2 SVGAGI, per germline. Here the CDR3 reads CASSSAGHTYEQYF. The CDR3 coding sequence is TGTGCCAGCAGTTCTGCAGGGCATACCTACGAGCAGTACTTC.

V is TRBV3-1 and J is TRBJ2-2; possible D gene TRBD1, 6 bases. Germline CDR1 is LGHDT and CDR2 is YNNKEL (reference sequence). V was pared by 3 bases and J by 3 bases, with 14 bases between. This CDR3 has 16 residues. This CDR3 is CASSQAQGIHTGELFF. The CDR3 DNA reads TGTGCCAGCAGCCAGGCACAGGGAATACACACCGGGGAGCTGTTTTTT.

This clonotype occurred many times. The genes are TRBV20-1 and TRBJ2-7, with TRBD2 identical over 9 bases. The length of the CDR3 is 14 residues. In germline, CDR1 is DFQATT, CDR2 SNEGSKA (reference sequence). The V and J ends lost 4 bases and 4 bases, in that order; junction bases with no gene match: 8. CDR3 sequence reads: CSATSSGRVYEQYF. The CDR3 coding sequence is TGCAGTGCTACCAGTAGCGGGAGAGTTTACGAGCAGTACTTC.

The table lists this clonotype with many counts. The chain links TRBV5-1 to TRBJ2-5; a possible D gene is TRBD2 (5 bases). Trimming removed 4 bases from V and 0 bases from J, with 16 bases in between. The CDR3 is made up of 16 amino acids. Per the germline V gene, CDR1 is SGHRS and CDR2 is YFSETQ. Here the CDR3 reads CASSLVDTRDQETQYF. The CDR3 DNA reads as TGCGCCAGCAGCCTCGTCGATACGCGGGACCAAGAGACCCAGTACTTC.

Only a few counts were recorded for this clonotype. The rearrangement uses TRBV5-1 and TRBJ2-7; 8 bases align to TRBD1. The CDR3 totals 15 residues. CDR1 is SGHRS, CDR2 YFSETQ, per germline. Losses at the gene ends were 3 bases for V and 3 bases for J; bases not matched to a gene: 8. The CDR3 region has the DNA TGCGCCAGCAGCTCGGGGACAGGACTTTTCTACGAGCAGTACTTC. This translates into CASSSGTGLFYEQYF.

This clonotype was counted ten times or more. V gene TRBV5-1 combines with J gene TRBJ2-6; TRBD1 matches 8 bases. From germline, CDR1 is SGHRS and CDR2 YFSETQ. J gave up 1 base and V 4 bases, and 7 bases lay outside the gene matches. This CDR3 has 17 residues. The CDR3 nucleotides read TGCGCCAGCAGCCCCGGACAGGGACGGTCTGGGGCCAACGTCCTGACTTTC. Translated, it gives CASSPGQGRSGANVLTF.

The rearrangement joins TRBV7-8 to TRBJ2-7, with D hard to call. Per germline, CDR1 SGHVS and CDR2 FQNEAQ. V was trimmed by 4 bases and J by 2 bases, leaving 18 bases between them. The CDR3 is 16 amino acids. CDR3 sequence (DNA): TGTGCCAGCAGCTCAAAAAACCGGCGGTCAACCTACGAGCAGTACTTC. Translated: CASSSKNRRSTYEQYF.

This clonotype was counted many times. This rearrangement joins TRBV6-1 to TRBJ2-1; D is unresolved. Germline V gives CDR1 MNHNS, CDR2 SASEGT. The CDR3 sequence is 13 residues long. CDR3 loop: CAIERATYNEQFF. As DNA, the CDR3 is TGTGCGATCGAACGGGCGACCTACAATGAGCAGTTCTTC.

This clonotype was counted between two and nine times. The chain joins TRBV5-1 to TRBJ2-1; 10 bases map to TRBD1. CDR3 length equals 15 residues. V lost 4 bases and J lost 3; bases outside the gene matches: 4. Germline assignment: CDR1 SGHRS and CDR2 YFSETQ. The CDR3 DNA reads as TGCGCCAGCAGCGCCGGACAGGGGGGCTACAATGAGCAGTTCTTC. This encodes CASSAGQGGYNEQFF.

This clonotype was seen repeatedly, ten times or more. J is TRBJ1-1 and V is TRBV29-1, with TRBD1 identical over 7 bases. Germline V lookup: CDR1 SQVTM, CDR2 ANQGSEA. The CDR3 has 13 residues. V trimming: 4 bases; J trimming: 5 bases; junction bases outside the gene matches: 7. DNA for the CDR3: TGCAGCGTTGGGAAACAGGGGACAACTGAAGCTTTCTTT. Protein: CSVGKQGTTEAFF.

This clonotype occurred a few times. The chain carries TRBV5-1 and TRBJ2-2; TRBD2 is a possible D gene (5 bases). The CDR3 consists of 16 residues. V lost 2 bases to trimming and J lost 1 base, with 12 bases between them. The germline V gene has CDR1 SGHRS and CDR2 YFSETQ. In DNA form, the CDR3 reads TGCGCCAGCAGCTTTCGGGGAGATTGGAACACCGGGGAGCTGTTTTTT. Translated, it gives CASSFRGDWNTGELFF.

This chain connects TRBV20-1 to TRBJ2-5; D possibly corresponds to TRBD2 (7 bases). CDR1 DFQATT and CDR2 SNEGSKA come from the germline V gene (reference sequence). Between the trimmed V and J ends, which lost 3 bases and 4 bases, there was a span of 18 bases. The CDR3 has 15 residues. The CDR3 sequence is CSARSFGGLAETQYF. The CDR3 DNA follows: TGCAGTGCTAGGTCATTCGGGGGGCTGGCAGAGACCCAGTACTTC.

The chain links TRBV11-2 to TRBJ2-5; 8 bases line up with TRBD2. The germline gives CDR1 SGHAT, CDR2 FQNNGV. V lost 4 bases to trimming and J lost 2 bases; unmatched junction nucleotides: 3. This CDR3 has 14 amino acids. CDR3 bases: TGTGCCAGCAGCTCCGTAGCGGGGCAAGAGACCCAGTACTTC. Translating it yields CASSSVAGQETQYF.

The chain employs TRBV30 and TRBJ2-2; TRBD2 aligns across 9 bases. V shed 4 bases, J shed 6 bases, and the junction held 9 bases outside the gene matches. The CDR3 is 15 amino acids. CDR1 is GTSNPN and CDR2 is SVGIG in the germline V gene (reference sequence). CDR3 sequence reads: CAWMVPAGGPGELFF. The CDR3 bases are TGTGCCTGGATGGTGCCAGCGGGAGGACCCGGGGAGCTGTTTTTT. The full variable domain, in which reference TRBV30 and TRBJ2-2 provide the parts outside the CDR3, is SQTIHQWPATLVQPVGSPLSLECTVEGTSNPNLYWYRQAAGRGLQLLFYSVGIGQISSEVPQNLSASRPQDRQFILSSKKLLLSDSGFYLCAWMVPAGGPGELFFGEGSRLTVL.

This clonotype has a count of ten or more. One junction end does not reproduce the germline sequence, and a read error may be involved. The chain recombines TRBV5-1 with TRBJ2-2, with D perhaps matching TRBD1 (5 bases). The CDR3 has 15 amino acids. The V gene's germline CDR1 is SGHRS and CDR2 YFSETQ. The CDR3 sequence: CASSLGHTNTGELFF. In DNA, the CDR3 is TGTGCCAGCAGCTTGGGGCACACAAACACCGGGGAGCTGTTTTTT.

This chain links TRBV12-3 or TRBV12-4 with TRBJ2-1, with 7 bases lining up with TRBD2. Unmatched junction bases numbered 5, after V lost 3 bases and J lost 0 bases. The CDR3 covers 16 residues. Here the CDR3 reads CASSLGLPISYNEQFF. CDR3 sequence (DNA): TGTGCCAGCAGTTTGGGACTACCGATCTCCTACAATGAGCAGTTCTTC.

This clonotype occurred many times. V is TRBV7-9 and J is TRBJ2-1; 9 bases match TRBD2. The J segment lost 6 bases and the V segment lost 6 bases, leaving 6 bases of the junction unmatched. The CDR3 is 14 residues long. Germline-derived CDR1 and CDR2 are SEHNR and FQNEAQ (reference sequence). The CDR3 coding sequence is TGTGCCAGCAGAACCGGGACTAGCCTCAATGAGCAGTTCTTC. Residues: CASRTGTSLNEQFF.

This clonotype was recorded a few times. The gene calls are TRBV20-1 and TRBJ2-3; TRBD2 matches 7 bases. J lost 6 bases, V lost 6 bases, and 12 bases had no gene match. Germline V gene lookup returns CDR1 DFQATT and CDR2 SNEGSKA (reference sequence). The CDR3 length is 14 residues. The CDR3 reads CSAPRTSSLDTQYF. As DNA, the CDR3 is TGCAGTGCCCCACGGACTAGTAGCTTGGATACGCAGTATTTT.